This passage covers 10 T cell receptor beta chains from one sample sequenced in a study of vaccination effects on CD4 cells after COVID-19. CD4+ T cells specific for antigen were expanded with viral peptide pools by the ViraFEST assay before sequencing. Researchers isolated CD4+ T cells once roughly ten days of culture had elapsed. The person acquired a PCR-confirmed SARS-CoV-2 infection between March and December 2020. These receptors' antigens are unknown. Some clones are missing from TCRdb's copy, which holds only in-frame ones; the method was immunoSEQ multiplex PCR. The table lists about 36,000 clones, about 78% of them singletons. This specimen was CD4+ T cells from PBMCs cultured with HCoV-NL63 spike peptides, taken before COVID-19 vaccination. All receptors come from a human donor who had a prior SARS-CoV-2 infection.

V and J are TRBV4-3 and TRBJ2-7; 7 positions agree with TRBD1. The CDR3 covers 13 residues. Per the germline V gene, CDR1 is LGHNA and CDR2 is YSLEER. Trimming took 4 bases from V and 2 from J; bases not matched to a gene: 2. Here the CDR3 DNA reads TGCGCCAGCAGCCGGACAGGAGCCTACGAGCAGTACTTC. This codes for CASSRTGAYEQYF.

The chain combines TRBV6-4 with TRBJ1-5, with D tentatively TRBD1 (6 bases). The CDR3 spans 20 residues. CDR1 is MRHNA and CDR2 is SNTAGT in the germline V gene. The V gene lost 7 bases and the J gene lost 0 bases, with 28 bases spanning the gap. The CDR3 loop reads CASKTIGGGRSARSNQPQHF. DNA of the CDR3: TGTGCCAGCAAGACCATCGGGGGGGGGCGCTCGGCTCGTAGCAATCAGCCCCAGCATTTT.

This chain connects TRBV19 to TRBJ2-2; a possible D gene is TRBD1 (5 bases). The CDR3 sequence is 15 residues long. The V end lost 5 bases, the J end lost 4 bases, and 14 bases lay between the germline ends. Germline V gives CDR1 LNHDA, CDR2 SQIVND (reference sequence). Here the CDR3 DNA reads TGTGCCAGTAGTCAGGGTATCCGCGGCACCGGGGAGCTGTTTTTT. It specifies CASSQGIRGTGELFF.

The genes are TRBV5-4 and TRBJ2-5, with D tentatively TRBD1 (5 bases). The CDR3 sequence is 13 residues long. V lost 4 bases, J lost 2 bases, and 9 bases lay in between. Germline V gene sequence: CDR1 SGHNT, CDR2 YYREEE (reference sequence). The CDR3 reads CASSPQEQETQYF. CDR3 sequence (DNA): TGTGCCAGCAGCCCACAGGAGCAAGAGACCCAGTACTTC.

The CDR3 sequence: CASSVGGINYSPLHF. The CDR3, as DNA: TGTGCCAGCAGCGTAGGGGGTATAAACTATTCACCCCTCCACTTT. The chain is built from TRBV9 and TRBJ1-6, with D hard to call. V was pared by 0 bases and J by 8 bases, with 12 bases between. Germline CDR1 reads SGDLS; CDR2 reads YYNGEE. The CDR3 length is 15 residues.

This chain joins TRBV7-3 and TRBJ2-6; weak D call: TRBD2 (6 bases). The CDR3 sequence is 18 residues long. Germline V gene lookup returns CDR1 SGHTA and CDR2 FQGTGA. V was trimmed by 4 bases and J by 0 bases, leaving 16 bases between them. The CDR3 nucleotides are TGTGCCAGCAGCTGGGGCTCGGGACTCCACTCTGGGGCCAACGTCCTGACTTTC. Encoded protein: CASSWGSGLHSGANVLTF.

The V call is TRBV7-2, the J call TRBJ1-6, with D possibly being TRBD1 (5 bases). V was clipped by 5 bases and J by 8 bases, with 16 bases between them. The length of the CDR3 is 15 residues. Germline V gene data show CDR1 as SGHTA and CDR2 as FQGNSA. The CDR3 region has the DNA TGTGCCAGCAGCACAGGACGGATAGGGGATTCACCCCTCCACTTT. Encoded protein: CASSTGRIGDSPLHF.

The chain links TRBV19 to TRBJ1-6; D unresolved. The CDR3 consists of 15 residues. The V and J ends lost 3 bases and 8 bases respectively, with 14 bases between them. CDR1 is LNHDA and CDR2 is SQIVND in the germline V gene (reference sequence). CDR3 nucleotide sequence: TGTGCCAGTAGTATTCGAGGGCAGCGCGATTCACCCCTCCACTTT. Translating gives CASSIRGQRDSPLHF.

The chain joins TRBV7-2 to TRBJ2-7, with D possibly being TRBD1 (7 bases). V was pared by 5 bases and J by 4 bases, with 15 bases between. Germline loops: CDR1 SGHTA, CDR2 FQGNSA. This CDR3 comprises 14 residues. The CDR3 DNA reads as TGTGCCAGCAGCGCCTCGACAGGGAGGTACGAGCAGTACTTC. Its translation: CASSASTGRYEQYF.

The chain joins TRBV30 to TRBJ1-6; D may be TRBD1 (5 bases). The CDR3 is 13 residues long. Trimming cost V 4 bases and J 4 bases, with 8 bases left between them. The germline V gene has CDR1 GTSNPN and CDR2 SVGIG (reference sequence). The chain's CDR3 is CAWKQEYNSPLHF. The CDR3 DNA reads TGTGCCTGGAAACAGGAGTATAATTCACCCCTCCACTTT.